This T cell receptor (beta chain) is from a study of glioma-infiltrating T cells. Overall study context: Presurgical dexamethasone in glioma patients lasted six or fewer days. Study observations and caveats: Shared blood CDR3 signature motifs marked patients with low tissue-blood divergence. Above-expected tissue-blood divergence occurred in all gliomas, most in low-grade ones.

Concerning this clonotype itself: What it binds is unknown.

TCR alpha and beta CDR3 regions were amplified from RNA using iRepertoire nested multiplex PCR. Using its own MiXCR run on the multiplex PCR reads, TCRdb lists one record per CDR3 protein. The table records a few hundred thousand distinct CDR3 sequences, roughly two fifths of them present only once. The clonotype was recovered from a human donor with low-grade glioma or glioblastoma, undergoing nonglioma brain surgery, or in good health (not recorded which). Sequences were obtained from glioma tissue, nonneoplastic brain tissue, or PBMCs (not recorded which).

CDR3 nucleotides: TGTGCCAGCAGCGACTCGACAGGGGACTATGGCTACACCTTC. Amino acids: CASSDSTGDYGYTF. This rearrangement joins TRBV12-3 or TRBV12-4 to TRBJ1-2, with 8 bases aligning to TRBD1. V shed 6 bases and J 3 bases; nucleotides not matched to a gene: 6. The CDR3 loop spans 14 amino acids.